The T cell receptor (beta chain) described here comes from a study of T cell changes during pregnancy in multiple sclerosis. Data came from immunoSEQ multiplex PCR; TCRdb stores just in-frame clones and leaves some out. This sample has nearly 110,000 clones; around 93% occur once, and the top ten carry less than 2%. Germline CDR1 SGDLS, CDR2 YYNGEE. V gave up 6 bases and J gave up 3 bases, with 18 bases separating them. The CDR3 loop spans 15 amino acids. The chain joins TRBV9 to TRBJ2-5, with D perhaps TRBD2 (7 bases). The receptor was derived from a female donor with multiple sclerosis, enrolled in a pregnancy study. Sequenced here: peripheral blood, sampled after pregnancy. CDR3 loop: CASTLTGLAEETQYF. CDR3 sequence (DNA): TGTGCCAGCACCCTCACAGGGCTAGCGGAAGAGACCCAGTACTTC.